This TCR beta chain is drawn from a study of T cell responses to AZD1222 COVID-19 vaccine. Sequenced by immunoSEQ multiplex PCR; TCRdb stores in-frame clones only, minus some. The profile shows some 97,000 clones, more than 75% of them singletons. Study-wide results and limits: Only a handful of AZD1222 recipients, several in all, had baseline seropositivity. Mostly white British, mostly female donors; authors suggested clonal diversity may be underestimated. No day 14 peak samples; only post-peak repertoires were characterized. The span of vaccine-associated CD4 TCRs extended across spike, with dominance at 160-218 and 743-854.

Germline V gene sequence: CDR1 SEHNR, CDR2 FQNEAQ (reference sequence). V was cut by 3 bases and J by 4 bases, with 25 bases left in between. The CDR3 totals 19 residues. A remark on this clone: No antigen is known for it.

The sample consisted of peripheral blood, taken on day 0 of AZD1222 vaccination. J is TRBJ1-3 and V is TRBV7-9; D is uncertain. This TCR came from an adult in good health. The CDR3 loop is CASSFRTGPTGNPGNTIYF. DNA for the CDR3: TGTGCCAGCAGCTTCAGAACCGGGCCAACTGGGAATCCGGGAAACACCATATATTTT.